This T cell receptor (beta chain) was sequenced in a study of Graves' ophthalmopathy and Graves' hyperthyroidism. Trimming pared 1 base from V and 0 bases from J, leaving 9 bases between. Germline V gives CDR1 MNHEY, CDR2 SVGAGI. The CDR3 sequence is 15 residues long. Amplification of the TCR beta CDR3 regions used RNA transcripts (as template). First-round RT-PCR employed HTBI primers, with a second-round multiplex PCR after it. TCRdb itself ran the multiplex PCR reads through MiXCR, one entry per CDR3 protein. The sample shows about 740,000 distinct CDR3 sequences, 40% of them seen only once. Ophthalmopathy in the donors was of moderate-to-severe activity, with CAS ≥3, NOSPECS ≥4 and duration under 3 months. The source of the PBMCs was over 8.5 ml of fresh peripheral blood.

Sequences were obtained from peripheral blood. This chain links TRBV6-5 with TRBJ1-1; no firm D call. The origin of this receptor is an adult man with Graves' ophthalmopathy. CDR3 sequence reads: CASSYLMEMNTEAFF. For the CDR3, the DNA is TGTGCCAGCAGTTACTTAATGGAGATGAACACTGAAGCTTTCTTT.